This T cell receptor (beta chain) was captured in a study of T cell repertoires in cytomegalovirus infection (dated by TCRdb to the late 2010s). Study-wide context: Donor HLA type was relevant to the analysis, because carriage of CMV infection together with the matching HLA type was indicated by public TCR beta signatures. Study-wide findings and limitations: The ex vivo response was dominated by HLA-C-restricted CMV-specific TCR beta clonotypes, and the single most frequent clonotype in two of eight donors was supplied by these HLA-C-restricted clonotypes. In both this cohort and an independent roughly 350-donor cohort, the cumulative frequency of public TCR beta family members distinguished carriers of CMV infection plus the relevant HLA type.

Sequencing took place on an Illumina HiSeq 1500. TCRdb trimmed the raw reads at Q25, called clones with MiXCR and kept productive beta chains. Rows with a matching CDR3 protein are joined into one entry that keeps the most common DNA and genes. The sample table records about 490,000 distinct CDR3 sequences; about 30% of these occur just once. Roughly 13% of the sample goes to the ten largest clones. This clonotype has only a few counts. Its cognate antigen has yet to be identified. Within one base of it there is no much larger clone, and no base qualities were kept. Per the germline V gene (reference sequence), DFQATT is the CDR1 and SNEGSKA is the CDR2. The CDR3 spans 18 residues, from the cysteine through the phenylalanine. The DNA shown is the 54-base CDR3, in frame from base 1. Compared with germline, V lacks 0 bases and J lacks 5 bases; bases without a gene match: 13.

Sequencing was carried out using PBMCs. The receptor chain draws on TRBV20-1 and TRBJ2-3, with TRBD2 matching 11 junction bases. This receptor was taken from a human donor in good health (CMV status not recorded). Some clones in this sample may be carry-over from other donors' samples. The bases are TGCAGTGCTAGAGATTTAACTAGCGGGAGTATCTTGGGAGATACGCAGTATTTT. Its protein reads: CSARDLTSGSILGDTQYF.